This record looks at one T cell receptor (beta chain) sequence and its context. Which antigen it targets is not known. Qualities for individual bases were not recorded, and no much larger clone is one base off. The data derive from a study of blood T cell repertoires in COVID-19 (dated by TCRdb to about 2020). Concerning the study at large: Samples covering the acute and convalescent phases of COVID-19 were provided by collaborators in the United States, Italy and Spain. The prospective study material was composed of cDNA or gDNA derived from T cells, B-cell-depleted T cells, or PBMCs. Deeply sampled blood TCRbeta repertoires from subjects exposed to, actively infected with, or recovered from COVID-19 were included in the dataset. The repertoires were released in a freely available public database meant as a resource for research on the immune response to SARS-CoV-2. The samples were drawn from the first 160 participants of the ongoing ImmuneRACE study and from over 950 subjects provided by 6 global collaborators. The sample metadata nearly always contained a de-identified subject ID, COVID-19 status, age in years and sex. Where HLA class I and class II types were available, the types were taken from metadata supplied by the sample provider, not from assay-based typing. Study-wide findings and limitations: The amount of clinical and demographic metadata varied by source and participant and was provided uncurated.

The CDR3 numbers 16 residues from cysteine through phenylalanine. The DNA shown is the 48-base CDR3, in frame from base 1. TCRbeta CDR3 regions were amplified from genomic DNA using the immunoSEQ Assay, a bias-controlled multiplex PCR. The study's own analysis went as follows. The number of nucleated cells in each sample was estimated from the amplification of reference gene primers within the assay. Sequence reads were collapsed and filtered to measure the absolute abundance of every unique TCRbeta CDR3 rearrangement. For each sample, productive Simpson clonality was calculated as the square root of Simpson's diversity index over productive rearrangements. The source is immuneACCESS, and TCRdb retained only in-frame sequences with V and J called. Part of the clones is not carried over; for the studies checked, unresolved V genes explain less than half of this, and the remainder is unexplained. V and J calls and clone size are copied from that table; D and trimming were computed from the DNA. The sample table holds approximately 30,000 clones, of which about 78% were seen once. 7% to 9% of the sample comes from the top ten.

The collaborating institutions used their own protocols to collect whole blood in K2EDTA tubes. For TCRbeta analysis, collaborator samples were shipped as frozen whole blood, as isolated PBMCs, or as DNA extracted from either sample type. The rearranged segments are TRBV21-1 and TRBJ1-2. TRBV21-1 is a pseudogene locus. Sequencing was carried out using peripheral blood. The receptor comes from a woman aged 60-75 years with acute or convalescent COVID-19. The bases are TGTGCCAGCAGCCAACGGGAGTCAGGCCTGGCCTATGGCTACACCTTC. It translates as CASSQRESGLAYGYTF.